These 25 T cell receptor beta chains originate from one sample sequenced in a study of blood T cell repertoires in COVID-19. Measured with immunoSEQ multiplex PCR; TCRdb has only the in-frame clones, and not every one. Seen here are roughly 63,000 clones, 79% observed once, and the top ten hold 25% to 35%. The sample taken for sequencing was peripheral blood. The source is a human donor in a cohort sampled during active COVID-19.

The chain links TRBV6-6 to TRBJ1-1; no clear D. V lost 4 bases and J lost 1, with 16 bases in between. The germline gives CDR1 MNHNY, CDR2 SVGAGI (reference sequence). This CDR3 is 16 amino acids long. CDR3 sequence: CASSSRRGQSNTEAFF. In nucleotides, the CDR3 is TGTGCCAGCAGTTCGAGACGTGGGCAGTCGAACACTGAAGCTTTCTTT.

This sequence joins TRBV15 and TRBJ2-7; 8 nucleotides align to TRBD2. Trimming removed 0 bases from V and 3 bases from J; junction bases left unmatched: 1. CDR3 size: 14 residues. From germline, CDR1 is LNHNV and CDR2 YYDKDF (reference sequence). The CDR3 coding sequence is TGTGCCACCAGCAGAGATCTAGCGGGCTACGAGCAGTACTTC. Translated: CATSRDLAGYEQYF. Filled out from reference TRBV15 and TRBJ2-7, the complete variable domain reads DAMVIQNPRYQVTQFGKPVTLSCSQTLNHNVMYWYQQKSSQAPKLLFHYYDKDFNNEADTPDNFQSRRPNTSFCFLDIRSPGLGDTAMYLCATSRDLAGYEQYFGPGTRLTVT.

This sequence joins TRBV15 and TRBJ2-7, with 7 bases aligning to TRBD1. Trimming took 1 base from V and 4 from J; bases not matched to a gene: 7. Germline values: CDR1 LNHNV, CDR2 YYDKDF (reference sequence). The CDR3 is made up of 15 amino acids. In DNA form, the CDR3 reads TGTGCCACCAGCAGAGGGGAAGGGGGCGCTTACGAGCAGTACTTC. Translating it yields CATSRGEGGAYEQYF.

The gene calls are TRBV5-8 and TRBJ1-2; no reliable D call. V was cut by 7 bases and J by 7 bases, with 23 bases left in between. The CDR3 contains 15 residues. Germline V gene lookup returns CDR1 SGHTS and CDR2 YDEGEE. CDR3 residues: CASLRTPAALVGYTF. CDR3 nucleotide sequence: TGTGCCAGCTTGAGGACTCCCGCGGCCCTGGTTGGCTACACCTTC.

This clone was seen more than once but under ten times. V gene TRBV19 combines with J gene TRBJ2-5, with 9 bases that match TRBD2. This CDR3 contains 15 residues. V gave up 3 bases and J gave up 3 bases; unmatched junction bases: 5. CDR1 LNHDA and CDR2 SQIVND come from the germline V gene (reference sequence). Here the CDR3 reads CASSMISGSEETQYF. CDR3 DNA: TGTGCCAGTAGTATGATTAGCGGGAGCGAAGAGACCCAGTACTTC.

This chain uses TRBV3-1 (or the pseudogene TRBV3-2) with TRBJ1-5, with D perhaps matching TRBD1 (5 bases). The V gene lost 4 bases and the J gene lost 7 bases, with 14 bases spanning the gap. The CDR3 is made up of 14 amino acids. The V gene's germline CDR1 is LGHDT and CDR2 YNNKEL (reference sequence). The CDR3 here is CASSPNQGRQPQHF. In nucleotides, the CDR3 is TGTGCCAGCAGCCCAAACCAGGGTAGACAGCCCCAGCATTTT.

The V and J genes are TRBV5-4 and TRBJ2-5; TRBD2 matches 11 bases. The CDR3 has 18 amino acids. The trim removed 0 bases at V and 0 bases at J, leaving 7 bases unmatched. Germline lookup yields CDR1 SGHNT and CDR2 YYREEE (reference sequence). The CDR3 sequence is CASSLAGGLAVHQETQYF. CDR3 in DNA: TGTGCCAGCAGCTTGGCCGGGGGACTAGCGGTTCACCAAGAGACCCAGTACTTC.

The chain links TRBV5-1 to TRBJ2-7; possibly TRBD1 for D (6 bases). The CDR3 sequence is 14 residues long. Per the germline V gene, CDR1 is SGHRS and CDR2 is YFSETQ. V gave up 4 bases and J gave up 3 bases, with 14 bases separating them. The CDR3 DNA is TGCGCCAGCAGCCTTGACAGGACTCTCTACGAGCAGTACTTC. Protein: CASSLDRTLYEQYF.

This clone showed up just a few times. This chain joins TRBV2 and TRBJ1-5, with 7 bases lining up with TRBD1. Losses at the gene ends were 3 bases for V and 3 bases for J; bases not matched to a gene: 5. Germline CDR1 is SNHLY and CDR2 is FYNNEI. This CDR3 region has 15 residues. DNA of the CDR3: TGTGCCAGCAGTGAGACGGACAGGTACAATCAGCCCCAGCATTTT. This encodes CASSETDRYNQPQHF.

This chain uses TRBV6-5 with TRBJ1-2; 9 positions match TRBD1. CDR1 MNHEY and CDR2 SVGAGI come from the germline V gene. The V segment lost 6 bases and the J segment 4 bases; nucleotides outside the gene matches: 6. This CDR3 has 14 amino acids. The CDR3: CASRPAGQGYGYTF. The CDR3, as DNA: TGTGCCAGCAGACCCGCGGGACAGGGCTATGGCTACACCTTC.

This clone was seen a single time. The chain combines TRBV9 with TRBJ1-5; 10 positions agree with TRBD1. The junction had 7 bases not matched to a gene; V was cut back by 4 bases and J by 3 bases. CDR3 length: 16 residues. Germline V lookup: CDR1 SGDLS, CDR2 YYNGEE. CDR3 loop: CASSPGTGDDNQPQHF. The CDR3 coding sequence is TGTGCCAGCAGCCCCGGGACAGGGGACGACAATCAGCCCCAGCATTTT.

This sequence joins TRBV9 and TRBJ2-2; perhaps TRBD2 as D (6 bases). Germline V gives CDR1 SGDLS, CDR2 YYNGEE. Trimming took off 0 bases at V and 5 bases at J, with 8 bases between the two ends. The CDR3 is 14 amino acids. This chain's CDR3 is CASSVVGGTGELFF. The CDR3 nucleotides read TGTGCCAGCAGCGTAGTTGGGGGGACCGGGGAGCTGTTTTTT. The whole variable domain, remainder taken from reference TRBV9 and TRBJ2-2, is DSGVTQTPKHLITATGQRVTLRCSPRSGDLSVYWYQQSLDQGLQFLIQYYNGEERAKGNILERFSAQQFPDLHSELNLSSLELGDSALYFCASSVVGGTGELFFGEGSRLTVL.

This clone appeared once. The rearrangement joins TRBV2 to TRBJ1-1; a weak D match, TRBD1 (6 bases). This CDR3 comprises 13 residues. Germline CDR1 reads SNHLY; CDR2 reads FYNNEI. Trimming cost V 9 bases and J 1 base, with 12 bases left between them. The CDR3 coding sequence is TGTGCCAGTAGGTACAGGGAGAACACTGAAGCTTTCTTT. It encodes CASRYRENTEAFF.

This clone has at least ten counts. This chain connects TRBV10-3 to TRBJ1-2, with a weak D call TRBD1 (6 bases). Germline assignment: CDR1 ENHRY and CDR2 SYGVKD. The CDR3 covers 13 residues. Trimming pared 10 bases from V and 8 bases from J, leaving 20 bases between. The CDR3 protein is CATQGRLEVGYTF. Here the CDR3 DNA reads TGTGCCACCCAGGGGCGACTTGAAGTGGGCTACACCTTC.

The chain carries TRBV7-2 and TRBJ2-5, with D perhaps TRBD2 (5 bases). V dropped 1 base and J dropped 2 bases, with 8 bases sitting between them. The germline V gene has CDR1 SGHTA and CDR2 FQGNSA. The CDR3 is 14 amino acids. Here the CDR3 reads CASSLVPGQETQYF. For the CDR3, the DNA is TGTGCCAGCAGCTTAGTACCGGGACAAGAGACCCAGTACTTC.

In its sample, this clone was seen once. The genes are TRBV13 and TRBJ2-1; possibly TRBD2 for D (6 bases). CDR1 is PRHDT and CDR2 is FYEKMQ in the germline V gene (reference sequence). Trimming stripped 1 base from V and 7 bases from J, with 23 bases between. The CDR3 totals 18 residues. CDR3 loop: CASSLVRLGLGTGNEQFF. For the CDR3, the DNA is TGTGCCAGCAGCTTAGTAAGGTTGGGTCTCGGGACTGGAAATGAGCAGTTCTTC. The full variable domain, completed using reference TRBV13 and TRBJ2-1, is AAGVIQSPRHLIKEKRETATLKCYPIPRHDTVYWYQQGPGQDPQFLISFYEKMQSDKGSIPDRFSAQQFSDYHSELNMSSLELGDSALYFCASSLVRLGLGTGNEQFFGPGTRLTVL.

The gene calls are TRBV27 and TRBJ1-6, with D perhaps TRBD1 (6 bases). There are 13 residues in the CDR3. In germline, CDR1 is MNHEY, CDR2 SMNVEV (reference sequence). V gave up 4 bases and J gave up 10 bases, with 11 bases separating them. The CDR3 DNA sequence: TGTGCCAGCAGTTGGACAGCCTCCTCACCCCTCCACTTT. Protein: CASSWTASSPLHF.

The rearrangement uses TRBV19 and TRBJ2-2; no clear D gene. The CDR3 is 15 residues long. The germline V gene has CDR1 LNHDA and CDR2 SQIVND (reference sequence). V was cut by 1 base and J by 7 bases, with 13 bases left in between. CDR3 residues: CASSIVRTLGGELFF. The CDR3 DNA reads TGTGCCAGTAGTATAGTAAGAACCCTCGGCGGGGAGCTGTTTTTT.

This clone has only a few counts. The rearrangement uses TRBV2 and TRBJ1-1; 8 bases align to TRBD1. The CDR3 loop spans 14 amino acids. CDR1 and CDR2 (germline): SNHLY, FYNNEI. V lost 6 bases to trimming and J lost 0 bases; unmatched junction nucleotides: 3. For the CDR3, the DNA is TGTGCCAGCAGACGACAGGGGTTGAACACTGAAGCTTTCTTT. It yields the protein CASRRQGLNTEAFF.

The chain links TRBV4-3 to TRBJ2-7; D might be TRBD2 (5 bases). This CDR3 spans 14 amino acids. Trimming stripped 2 bases from V and 1 base from J, with 9 bases between. Germline V CDR1 and CDR2: LGHNA, YSLEER. CDR3 amino acids: CASSQYGESYEQYF. The CDR3 DNA follows: TGCGCCAGCAGCCAATACGGGGAATCCTACGAGCAGTACTTC.

This clone was picked up a small number of times. CDR3 DNA: TGTGCCAGCAGTTTGGTGGACGGGGATTCACCCCTCCACTTT. This translates into CASSLVDGDSPLHF. The V call is TRBV27, the J call TRBJ1-6; no firm D call. Germline CDR1 MNHEY, CDR2 SMNVEV (reference sequence). Between the trimmed V and J ends, which lost 3 bases and 8 bases, there was a span of 11 bases. The CDR3 totals 14 residues.

The chain employs TRBV6-5 and TRBJ2-6; perhaps TRBD2 as D (5 bases). CDR1 MNHEY and CDR2 SVGAGI come from the germline V gene. This CDR3 has 15 residues. The V gene lost 8 bases and the J gene lost 0 bases, with 11 bases spanning the gap. CDR3 sequence reads: CASLTGSSGANVLTF. The DNA for the CDR3 is TGTGCCAGCCTGACGGGAAGCTCTGGGGCCAACGTCCTGACTTTC.

The chain uses TRBV6-1 and TRBJ2-7; TRBD2 aligns across 7 bases. CDR3 size: 14 residues. Germline CDR1 reads MNHNS; CDR2 reads SASEGT. The trim removed 3 bases at V and 6 bases at J, leaving 8 bases unmatched. This CDR3 reads CASSDGGGGGEQYF. The DNA for the CDR3 is TGTGCCAGCAGTGATGGGGGTGGGGGGGGCGAGCAGTACTTC.

The V gene is TRBV28, the J gene TRBJ2-5; TRBD2 matches at 9 bases. The J segment lost 5 bases and the V segment lost 7 bases, leaving 11 bases of the junction unmatched. The CDR3 is 15 residues long. Germline V gene lookup returns CDR1 MDHEN and CDR2 SYDVKM. CDR3: CASKSAGGPGETQYF. CDR3 in DNA: TGTGCCAGCAAGTCTGCGGGAGGGCCTGGGGAGACCCAGTACTTC.

The chain combines TRBV30 with TRBJ1-2; D may be TRBD1 (5 bases). CDR3 length equals 15 residues. Germline lookup yields CDR1 GTSNPN and CDR2 SVGIG (reference sequence). V lost 3 bases, J lost 8 bases, and 22 bases lay in between. The CDR3 DNA reads as TGTGCCTGGAGACGCCCGGCGGGGCGACCCAGAGGCTACACCTTC. Protein product: CAWRRPAGRPRGYTF.